Following are 21 T cell receptor beta chains from one sample sequenced in a study of blood T cell repertoires in COVID-19. Some clones are missing from TCRdb's copy, which holds only in-frame ones; the method was immunoSEQ multiplex PCR. The table includes some 200,000 clones, roughly four fifths detected once. Sequenced: PBMCs or T cells enriched from blood (not recorded which). These receptor sequences come from a man aged 40-50 years who had recovered from COVID-19.

This chain connects TRBV28 to TRBJ1-3, with TRBD1 identical over 7 bases. The V gene's germline CDR1 is MDHEN and CDR2 SYDVKM. The junction had 5 bases not matched to a gene; V was cut back by 6 bases and J by 0 bases. The CDR3 is made up of 15 amino acids. The CDR3 sequence is CASSPGGTSGNTIYF. As DNA, the CDR3 is TGTGCCAGCAGCCCAGGGGGTACCTCTGGAAACACCATATATTTT. The full variable domain, rest sourced from reference TRBV28 and TRBJ1-3, is DVKVTQSSRYLVKRTGEKVFLECVQDMDHENMFWYRQDPGLGLRLIYFSYDVKMKEKGDIPEGYSVSREKKERFSLILESASTNQTSMYLCASSPGGTSGNTIYFGEGSWLTVV.

The chain is built from TRBV18 and TRBJ2-7; no firm D call. The CDR3 spans 13 residues. V dropped 5 bases and J dropped 1 base, with 9 bases sitting between them. Germline-derived CDR1 and CDR2 are KGHSH and LQKENI. The CDR3 loop reads CASSDDISYEQYV. In DNA, the CDR3 is TGTGCCAGCTCAGACGACATTTCCTACGAGCAGTACGTC.

V gene TRBV28 combines with J gene TRBJ2-7, with TRBD1 matching over 9 bases. Germline CDR1 and CDR2: MDHEN and SYDVKM. The length of the CDR3 is 15 residues. Losses at the gene ends were 5 bases for V and 3 bases for J; bases not matched to a gene: 8. CDR3 bases: TGTGCCAGCAGTGAGGGACAGGGATCCCTCTACGAGCAGTACTTC. Translating it yields CASSEGQGSLYEQYF.

The CDR3 spells CATSDNRGSAFF. As DNA, the CDR3 is TGTGCCACCAGTGATAACAGGGGGTCAGCTTTCTTT. V and J are TRBV24-1 and TRBJ1-1, with 8 positions matching TRBD1. The CDR3 extends over 12 amino acids. The V segment lost 3 bases and the J segment 10 bases; nucleotides outside the gene matches: 3. Germline assignment: CDR1 KGHDR and CDR2 SFDVKD.

The V gene is TRBV7-8, the J gene TRBJ2-3; 7 bases match TRBD2. The CDR3 is made up of 16 amino acids. The germline V gene encodes CDR1 SGHVS and CDR2 FQNEAQ. The V segment lost 4 bases and the J segment 4 bases; nucleotides outside the gene matches: 11. The CDR3 nucleotides are TGTGCCAGCAGCTCTGGGCTTTCCGCGGGAGCAGATACGCAGTATTTT. Encoded protein: CASSSGLSAGADTQYF.

About this clone itself: A read error may account for a junction end that differs from germline. The gene calls are TRBV30 and TRBJ1-1; no definite D call. Per the germline V gene, CDR1 is GTSNPN and CDR2 is SVGIG (reference sequence). This CDR3 spans 12 amino acids. The CDR3 DNA reads TGCCCCTTTTCCCCCCCGAACACTGAAGCTTTCTTT. It is translated as CPFSPPNTEAFF.

The chain recombines TRBV9 with TRBJ1-1, with 7 positions matching TRBD1. Germline V gives CDR1 SGDLS, CDR2 YYNGEE. The CDR3 has 14 amino acids. Trimming took 3 bases from V and 3 from J; bases not matched to a gene: 5. CDR3 DNA sequence: TGTGCCAGCAGCGCCCACAGGGGTGACACTGAAGCTTTCTTT. This encodes CASSAHRGDTEAFF.

The chain joins TRBV25-1 to TRBJ2-1; tentatively, D is TRBD2 (6 bases). The CDR3 runs to 15 residues. Germline CDR1 is MGHDK and CDR2 is SYGVNS. Trimming left V 3 bases short and J 3 bases short, with 12 bases between. The CDR3 DNA sequence: TGTGCCAGCAGTGATTTACGGGAGAGCTACAATGAGCAGTTCTTC. As protein: CASSDLRESYNEQFF.

The rearrangement uses TRBV25-1 and TRBJ2-1; D might be TRBD1 (5 bases). The CDR3 covers 13 residues. Germline V gene sequence: CDR1 MGHDK, CDR2 SYGVNS. V lost 9 bases to trimming and J lost 7 bases, with 16 bases between them. CDR3 residues: CASGPGLGNEQFF. In nucleotides, the CDR3 is TGTGCCAGTGGGCCAGGGTTGGGTAATGAGCAGTTCTTC.

The chain employs TRBV5-1 and TRBJ1-2, with D possibly being TRBD1 (5 bases). This CDR3 region has 14 residues. V lost 0 bases and J 9 bases, leaving 15 bases between the germline ends. Germline CDR1 SGHRS, CDR2 YFSETQ. The CDR3 DNA is TGCGCCAGCAGCTTGGGGCAGGGCCTTTGGAGCTACACCTTC. Its protein product is CASSLGQGLWSYTF.

With respect to this clone: The junction departs from the called germline gene at one end, perhaps through a read error. DNA of the CDR3: TGTGCCCGCAGTTGGGGGGGGGTATCGGGAAACACCATATATTTT. The encoded protein is CARSWGGVSGNTIYF. J is TRBJ1-3 and V is TRBV28, with D possibly matching TRBD1 (5 bases). This CDR3 has 15 residues. Germline CDR1 is MDHEN and CDR2 is SYDVKM.

This clone was seen a handful of times. The chain is built from TRBV9 and TRBJ1-1; D not certain. The CDR3 has 15 residues. The germline gives CDR1 SGDLS, CDR2 YYNGEE. Trimming took 0 bases from V and 1 from J, leaving 10 bases between them. CDR3 coding DNA: TGTGCCAGCAGCGTAGGAGAACCGTCGAACACTGAAGCTTTCTTT. Translation gives CASSVGEPSNTEAFF.

The chain couples TRBV5-1 to TRBJ1-1, with D maybe TRBD1 (5 bases). The CDR3 extends over 16 amino acids. Germline-derived CDR1 and CDR2 are SGHRS and YFSETQ. The germline V and J ends were trimmed by 2 bases and 0 bases, with 14 bases remaining between them. The CDR3 loop reads CASSFMQGRVNTEAFF. The CDR3 DNA sequence: TGCGCCAGCAGCTTTATGCAGGGAAGAGTGAACACTGAAGCTTTCTTT.

Points on this clone: The same CDR3 can be traced to other DNA sequences in this sample. The chain couples TRBV28 to TRBJ1-3, with 7 bases fitting TRBD1. The J segment lost 2 bases and the V segment lost 6 bases, leaving 4 bases of the junction unmatched. The CDR3 is 14 residues long. Germline V gene lookup returns CDR1 MDHEN and CDR2 SYDVKM. The chain's CDR3 is CASSLDRAGNTIYF. CDR3 DNA: TGTGCCAGCAGCCTAGACAGGGCTGGAAACACCATATATTTT.

The genes are TRBV7-2 and TRBJ1-1, with 7 positions matching TRBD1. V was pared by 6 bases and J by 8 bases, with 15 bases of the junction left unmatched. CDR3 length: 15 residues. Germline V gives CDR1 SGHTA, CDR2 FQGNSA. The CDR3 is CASSSNRGTYLEAFF. In DNA form, the CDR3 reads TGTGCCAGCAGTTCAAACAGGGGTACCTACCTCGAAGCTTTCTTT.

This rearrangement joins TRBV27 to TRBJ2-3, with D possibly being TRBD2 (5 bases). The V end was cut by 3 bases, the J end by 3 bases, with 7 bases between. There are 13 residues in the CDR3. Per the germline V gene, CDR1 is MNHEY and CDR2 is SMNVEV (reference sequence). CDR3 DNA sequence: TGTGCCAGCAGTTTCGAGGGAACAGATACGCAGTATTTT. This gives the protein CASSFEGTDTQYF.

This clone turned up a few times. The chain combines TRBV20-1 with TRBJ2-1; unclear D gene. This CDR3 is 15 amino acids long. V lost 3 bases and J lost 0, with 12 bases in between. Germline-derived CDR1 and CDR2 are DFQATT and SNEGSKA (reference sequence). The CDR3: CSASYLPSSYNEQFF. The CDR3 nucleotides read TGCAGTGCTAGTTACCTCCCTAGCTCCTACAATGAGCAGTTCTTC.

V and J are TRBV5-1 and TRBJ1-1; 8 nucleotides match TRBD1. The V gene's germline CDR1 is SGHRS and CDR2 YFSETQ. This CDR3 region has 15 residues. V gave up 4 bases and J gave up 4 bases; unmatched junction bases: 9. The CDR3 loop reads CASSLRTGQGTEAFF. CDR3 in DNA: TGCGCCAGCAGCCTCCGGACAGGGCAGGGCACTGAAGCTTTCTTT.

This chain connects TRBV3-1 (or the pseudogene TRBV3-2) to TRBJ2-5; 7 nucleotides line up with TRBD1. The V segment lost 2 bases and the J segment 9 bases; nucleotides outside the gene matches: 3. CDR3 length: 12 residues. The germline V gene has CDR1 LGHDT and CDR2 YNNKEL (reference sequence). The CDR3 spells CASSQMTGPQYF. The CDR3 nucleotides read TGTGCCAGCAGCCAAATGACAGGGCCCCAGTACTTC.

The chain combines TRBV6-2 or TRBV6-3 with TRBJ1-4, with D perhaps TRBD1 (5 bases). The CDR3 is 16 amino acids. Germline-derived CDR1 and CDR2 are MNHEY and SVGEGT. V lost 2 bases and J lost 8, with 18 bases in between. CDR3 in amino acids: CASSYRSQGWREKLFF. CDR3 nucleotides: TGTGCCAGCAGTTACCGTTCCCAGGGCTGGCGGGAAAAACTGTTTTTT.

The genes are TRBV4-3 and TRBJ1-5; D unclear. The CDR3 runs to 16 residues. V was clipped by 0 bases and J by 0 bases, with 9 bases between them. In germline, CDR1 is LGHNA, CDR2 YSLEER. The CDR3 nucleotides read TGCGCCAGCAGCCAAGACAGGTCGTATAGCAATCAGCCCCAGCATTTT. It yields the protein CASSQDRSYSNQPQHF.